This T cell receptor beta chain was sequenced in a study of cytomegalovirus exposure and HLA in healthy donors (TCRdb year 2017). Concerning the study at large: According to an earlier analysis of several hundred of the donors, some 170 million T cells yielded over 90 million unique TCR beta sequences and about 300 Gb of sequence data. Of the roughly 400 genotyped donors, around 81% fell in the genetic ancestry cluster associated with self-reported Caucasian donors. Both class I and class II loci were covered by HLA typing, at four-digit resolution. The study was designed to test whether signatures of past pathogen exposure could be identified by cataloging public T cell receptors. A later analysis re-analyzed previously published TCR beta repertoires from several hundred donors and added high-resolution HLA genotyping to study TCR occurrence patterns. Every repertoire in the discovery cohort had been generated on one and the same sequencing platform. The study combined high-throughput TCR immunosequencing, statistical association of individual TCRs with disease status, and machine learning to predict cytomegalovirus infection status. An early release that covered around 590 HLA-typed donors contained around 300 gigabases of sequencing data and tens of millions of unique TCR sequences. The study profiled the T cell repertoires of approximately 700 subjects by immunosequencing and related them to cytomegalovirus serostatus. On average, around 240,000 unique TCR beta nucleotide sequences were sequenced per donor among roughly 430 genotyped donors of the cohort, with roughly 20% of those sequences being non-productive. A later genetic analysis took genome-wide SNP genotypes for about 65% of the roughly 670 donors and used that subset as a discovery cohort. Rather than using new phenotypic data, the later analysis identified candidate immune exposures from TCR beta sequences and from how often those sequences occurred across donors. Roughly 5 DR-DQ haplotypes were handled as single units for association and clustering, since linkage in the cohort was strong. Along with the approximately 670-subject first cohort, a separate validation cohort of approximately 110 different subjects was used. Donor age, sex, ethnicity and CMV serostatus were collected together with the repertoire data. In an earlier analysis of about 590 of the donors, high-throughput TCR beta sequencing was used to judge whether each TCR beta V gene segment behaved as functional or pseudogenic. Typing coverage varied by locus: 629-630 donors for A, B, C, DRB1 and DQB1; 500 to 550 for DQA1; approximately 610 for DPA1; fewer than 480 for DPB1.

Details on this clone: Its antigen specificity is not known. Per-nucleotide qualities are absent, and no much larger clonotype sits a single base away.

The cohort comprised some 700 healthy bone marrow donors. Cohort members were all nominally healthy when sampled, although unrecorded immune exposures were likely present. The donor was CMV seronegative and belonged to the group of over 300 seronegative cohort members. Every donor gave a peripheral blood sample, and the peripheral blood mononuclear cells from that sample were used for TCR beta sequencing. Genomic DNA was extracted from the blood cell samples with the Qiagen DNeasy Blood Extraction Kit. Results the study describes overall, beyond this receptor: When HLA alleles, especially DR and DQ, strongly co-occurred, TCR associations were difficult to assign to individual alleles. Compared with equally common non-associated chains, HLA-associated TCR beta chains in a later analysis were more clonally expanded and had lower generation probabilities. The earlier analysis of 587 of the donors excluded 15 to 20 rarely observed V segments, including chromosome 9 orphons, because counts were too low. CMV serostatus was the only immune exposure information available for the cohort. A later analysis reported that several top co-occurrence clusters appeared linked to parvovirus B19, influenza, CMV and Epstein-Barr virus. A group of highly shared sequence variants was considered likely to be a technical artifact of the sequencing pipeline. In a later genetic analysis, fewer N-insertions in productive TCRs were reported among donors in an Asian-associated ancestry cluster than the approximately 710-donor mean. Linkage disequilibrium might explain the correlated functional status among segregating V segments, but an unknown experimental factor could not be ruled out. The authors suggested that the approach could potentially be generalized to other disease states and immunological phenotypes. At a false discovery rate of 0.05, a later analysis linked 16,000 or so TCR beta sequences to specific HLA alleles. This cohort had only TCR beta chains sequenced, and the lack of alpha or paired-chain data limited which features could be detected. In a later analysis, most CMV-associated TCR beta chains were found to appear HLA-restricted, with HLA associations seemingly driven largely by CMV exposure. The presence/absence analyses assumed that sequencing depth was roughly uniform across donors, and that assumption may not be true. A later genetic analysis associated a missense DCLRE1C variant with V-gene and J-gene trimming of TCR beta chains, and an independent cohort replicated the association. Because some donors lacked HLA typing at each locus, the association tests relied only on the typed subset. In both the original and validation cohorts, the classifier was reported to diagnose cytomegalovirus status with high specificity and sensitivity. A later analysis found that TCR association rates varied across HLA loci, with DRB1 alleles showing the most associated TCRs and HLA-C alleles the fewest. A few of the identified cytomegalovirus-associated TCR beta chains were confirmed in vitro to be specific for cytomegalovirus antigens. In an earlier analysis of approximately 590 of the donors, most TCR beta V segments appeared in productive rearrangements about 90% or about 30% of the time, broadly matching IMGT annotations. A further reported finding was that TCR beta sequences accurately predicted the HLA-A and HLA-B alleles for most subjects in the first cohort. Most TCR sequences were observed very rarely across donors, whereas some public TCRs were present in many individuals. In the study, some 160 TCR beta chains were listed as associated with cytomegalovirus.

The library was built by means of the immunoSEQ multiplex PCR assay. For the multiplex PCR, a mixture combining 60 forward primers for TCR Vbeta segments and 13 reverse primers for TCR Jbeta segments was used. A multiplex PCR assay on genomic DNA amplified the CDR3 region of rearranged TCR beta genes. The Illumina HiSeq System was used to sequence the amplified TCR beta libraries as 87-base-pair reads. Turning to the authors' computational methods: In a later analysis, some 80 million unique TCR beta chains were counted across the roughly 610 repertoires, and approximately 11 million of these chains were shared by at least two donors. To remove PCR and sequencing errors, raw reads were error-corrected and collapsed into unique sequences using a nearest-neighbor algorithm that merged closely related sequences. To assign V, D and J gene segments, CDR3 sequences were aligned to IMGT reference sequences. Each retained sequence needed at least a six-nucleotide match to both a V gene segment and a J gene segment. Rearrangements were classified as productive when the CDR3 lacked stop codons and remained in frame with V and J, and all other rearrangements were classified as non-productive. Following IMGT convention, CDR3 was defined as the stretch from the second conserved V-encoded cysteine up to the conserved J-encoded phenylalanine. The earlier analysis of approximately 590 of the donors excluded any sequence lacking an unambiguous match to a single V gene segment. An earlier analysis of fewer than 650 of the donors classified V segments as functional when productive rearrangements were above 56.7% and as segregating when the standard deviation between donors was above 5%. A statistical classification framework was developed to diagnose cytomegalovirus status using the catalog of TCR beta chain sequences. In a later analysis, V and J genes were assigned by comparing TCR nucleotide sequences against IMGT/GENE-DB human TR gene sequences. Using the TCRdist pipeline, a later analysis assigned CDR3 sequences along with most-parsimonious VDJ recombination scenarios. In a later analysis, each TCR beta chain was defined by its CDR3 amino acid sequence together with its V-gene family, and reads lacking a unique V-gene family were excluded. As a way to deal with suspected cross-contamination and a sequencing artifact, a later analysis dropped approximately 590 nucleotide sequences that were highly shared and had low generation probability. A later analysis calculated a clonal expansion index for each public chain from normalized within-repertoire ranks of inferred template counts. A later analysis computed generation probabilities with a VDJ recombination model fitted to out-of-frame rearrangements, and checked the results against IGoR. Hypergeometric tests were used in a later analysis to score TCR-TCR, TCR-HLA and TCR-CMV co-occurrence, with a repertoire-size bias correction applied to the TCR pairs. To estimate false discovery rates, a later analysis permuted the HLA or CMV assignments 20 times. In a later analysis, co-occurring TCRs were grouped using DBSCAN, and TCRdist sequence similarity was added for clustering within HLA-allele-positive subsets. Repertoires with fewer than 30,000 or more than 120,000 public chains, plus five repertoires with anomalous nucleotide sharing, were excluded from co-occurrence clustering. This immuneACCESS table, as held by TCRdb, lists in-frame sequences with V and J called but not all clones. Of the missing ones, under half trace to an unresolved V gene in checked studies; the others have no known cause. That table supplies the V and J calls and clone size; D and trimming were determined from the DNA. The sample includes roughly 140,000 clones, with about four fifths observed a single time. The ten largest make up approximately 2.3% of the sample.

The origin of this receptor is a male donor in good health and CMV-seronegative. Sequencing was carried out using PBMCs.

In nucleotides, the sequence is TGTGCCAGCAGCACCCGGGACAGCCGGGAAACTTTCTTT. Translated, it reads CASSTRDSRETFF. The rearrangement combines TRBV7-9 with TRBJ1-1; 7 of the junction bases match TRBD1. From the germline V gene (reference sequence), CDR1 is SEHNR and CDR2 is FQNEAQ. Including the terminal cysteine and phenylalanine, the CDR3 comprises 13 residues. Only the CDR3 part of the read is kept: 39 bases, read in frame from the first base. V is cut back by 5 bases and J by 12 bases, with 12 bases in the junction unmatched.